The following is a T cell receptor beta chain sequence with its context. The source of the sample is a study of blood T cell repertoires in COVID-19. Everyone who took part was roughly 18 to 89 years old, and they came from 24 US areas. Here immunoSEQ multiplex PCR was the method, and the copy in TCRdb shows in-frame clones only, minus some. The sample gives hundreds of thousands of clones, around 92% of which show up once; about a tenth is in the top ten. Germline CDR1 and CDR2: SGHTA and FQGNSA. The CDR3 is 16 residues long. Trimming took 6 bases from V and 4 from J, leaving 16 bases between them. The rearrangement uses TRBV7-2 and TRBJ2-6; D perhaps matches TRBD1 (7 bases). Material: PBMCs or T cells enriched from blood (not recorded which). The receptor comes from a young woman who had recovered from COVID-19. CDR3 residues: CASSPQGGSGANVLTF. In nucleotides, the CDR3 is TGTGCCAGCAGTCCCCAGGGGGGCTCCGGGGCCAACGTCCTGACTTTC.